This TCR beta chain emerged from a study of cytomegalovirus exposure and HLA in healthy donors. About the research overall: Roughly four fifths of 350 to 400 genotyped donors fell in the Caucasian-associated ancestry cluster.

Regarding the study as a whole: In a later analysis, across HLA loci, associated TCR counts were highest for DRB1, lowest for HLA-C. Accurate predictions that matched the HLA-A and HLA-B alleles of most subjects were reportedly made from TCR beta sequences. It was confirmed in vitro that three of the CMV-associated chains were specific for CMV antigens.

With 60 Vbeta and 13 Jbeta primers, the PCR was carried out. The protocol was immunoSEQ multiplex PCR, while the TCRdb copy is restricted to in-frame clones and leaves out a portion. The repertoire shows approximately 52,000 clones; the top ten hold about 9.2%. The CDR3 covers 13 residues. Germline V gene data show CDR1 as MNHEY and CDR2 as SVGAGI. V lost 8 bases and J 3 bases, leaving 13 bases between the germline ends. In the case of this clone: The antigen remains undetermined.

Sequenced: PBMCs. The gene calls are TRBV6-5 and TRBJ1-2; the D gene is possibly TRBD1 (5 bases). This TCR came from a man aged 50 to 60 in good health and CMV-seropositive. The CDR3 loop is CASGRAYDYGYTF. The CDR3 nucleotides are TGTGCCAGCGGCAGGGCGTACGACTATGGCTACACCTTC.